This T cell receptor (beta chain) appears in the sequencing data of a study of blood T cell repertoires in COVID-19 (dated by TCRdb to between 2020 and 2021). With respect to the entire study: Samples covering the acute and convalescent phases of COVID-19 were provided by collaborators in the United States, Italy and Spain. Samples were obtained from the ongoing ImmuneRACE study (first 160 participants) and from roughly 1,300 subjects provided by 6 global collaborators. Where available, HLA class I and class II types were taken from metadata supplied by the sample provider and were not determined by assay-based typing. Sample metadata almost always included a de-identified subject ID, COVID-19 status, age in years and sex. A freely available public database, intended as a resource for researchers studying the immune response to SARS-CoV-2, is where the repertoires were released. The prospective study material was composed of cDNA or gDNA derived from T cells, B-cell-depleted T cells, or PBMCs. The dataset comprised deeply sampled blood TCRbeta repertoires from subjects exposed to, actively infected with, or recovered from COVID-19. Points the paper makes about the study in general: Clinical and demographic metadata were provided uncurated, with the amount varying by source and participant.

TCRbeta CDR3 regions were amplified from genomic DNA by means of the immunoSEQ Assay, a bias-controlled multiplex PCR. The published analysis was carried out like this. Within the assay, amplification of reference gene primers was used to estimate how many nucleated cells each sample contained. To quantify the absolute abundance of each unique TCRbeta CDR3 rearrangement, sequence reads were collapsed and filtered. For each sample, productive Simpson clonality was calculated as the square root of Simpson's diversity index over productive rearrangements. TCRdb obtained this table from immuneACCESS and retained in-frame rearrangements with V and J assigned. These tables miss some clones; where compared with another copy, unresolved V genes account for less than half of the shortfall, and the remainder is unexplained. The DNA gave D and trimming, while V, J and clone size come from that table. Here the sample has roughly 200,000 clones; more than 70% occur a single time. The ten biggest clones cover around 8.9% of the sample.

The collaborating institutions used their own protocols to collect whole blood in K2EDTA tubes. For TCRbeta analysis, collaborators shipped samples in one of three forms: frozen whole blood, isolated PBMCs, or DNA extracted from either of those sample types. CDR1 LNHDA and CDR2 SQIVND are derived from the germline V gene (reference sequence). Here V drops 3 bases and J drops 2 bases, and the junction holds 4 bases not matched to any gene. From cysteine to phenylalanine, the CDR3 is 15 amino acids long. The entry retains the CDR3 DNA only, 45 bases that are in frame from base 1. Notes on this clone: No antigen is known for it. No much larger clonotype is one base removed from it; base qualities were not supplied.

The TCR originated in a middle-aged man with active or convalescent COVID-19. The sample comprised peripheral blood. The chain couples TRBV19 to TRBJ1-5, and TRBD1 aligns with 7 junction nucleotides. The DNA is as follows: TGTGCCAGTAGTATCGGACAGGCGGGCAATCAGCCCCAGCATTTT. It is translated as CASSIGQAGNQPQHF.